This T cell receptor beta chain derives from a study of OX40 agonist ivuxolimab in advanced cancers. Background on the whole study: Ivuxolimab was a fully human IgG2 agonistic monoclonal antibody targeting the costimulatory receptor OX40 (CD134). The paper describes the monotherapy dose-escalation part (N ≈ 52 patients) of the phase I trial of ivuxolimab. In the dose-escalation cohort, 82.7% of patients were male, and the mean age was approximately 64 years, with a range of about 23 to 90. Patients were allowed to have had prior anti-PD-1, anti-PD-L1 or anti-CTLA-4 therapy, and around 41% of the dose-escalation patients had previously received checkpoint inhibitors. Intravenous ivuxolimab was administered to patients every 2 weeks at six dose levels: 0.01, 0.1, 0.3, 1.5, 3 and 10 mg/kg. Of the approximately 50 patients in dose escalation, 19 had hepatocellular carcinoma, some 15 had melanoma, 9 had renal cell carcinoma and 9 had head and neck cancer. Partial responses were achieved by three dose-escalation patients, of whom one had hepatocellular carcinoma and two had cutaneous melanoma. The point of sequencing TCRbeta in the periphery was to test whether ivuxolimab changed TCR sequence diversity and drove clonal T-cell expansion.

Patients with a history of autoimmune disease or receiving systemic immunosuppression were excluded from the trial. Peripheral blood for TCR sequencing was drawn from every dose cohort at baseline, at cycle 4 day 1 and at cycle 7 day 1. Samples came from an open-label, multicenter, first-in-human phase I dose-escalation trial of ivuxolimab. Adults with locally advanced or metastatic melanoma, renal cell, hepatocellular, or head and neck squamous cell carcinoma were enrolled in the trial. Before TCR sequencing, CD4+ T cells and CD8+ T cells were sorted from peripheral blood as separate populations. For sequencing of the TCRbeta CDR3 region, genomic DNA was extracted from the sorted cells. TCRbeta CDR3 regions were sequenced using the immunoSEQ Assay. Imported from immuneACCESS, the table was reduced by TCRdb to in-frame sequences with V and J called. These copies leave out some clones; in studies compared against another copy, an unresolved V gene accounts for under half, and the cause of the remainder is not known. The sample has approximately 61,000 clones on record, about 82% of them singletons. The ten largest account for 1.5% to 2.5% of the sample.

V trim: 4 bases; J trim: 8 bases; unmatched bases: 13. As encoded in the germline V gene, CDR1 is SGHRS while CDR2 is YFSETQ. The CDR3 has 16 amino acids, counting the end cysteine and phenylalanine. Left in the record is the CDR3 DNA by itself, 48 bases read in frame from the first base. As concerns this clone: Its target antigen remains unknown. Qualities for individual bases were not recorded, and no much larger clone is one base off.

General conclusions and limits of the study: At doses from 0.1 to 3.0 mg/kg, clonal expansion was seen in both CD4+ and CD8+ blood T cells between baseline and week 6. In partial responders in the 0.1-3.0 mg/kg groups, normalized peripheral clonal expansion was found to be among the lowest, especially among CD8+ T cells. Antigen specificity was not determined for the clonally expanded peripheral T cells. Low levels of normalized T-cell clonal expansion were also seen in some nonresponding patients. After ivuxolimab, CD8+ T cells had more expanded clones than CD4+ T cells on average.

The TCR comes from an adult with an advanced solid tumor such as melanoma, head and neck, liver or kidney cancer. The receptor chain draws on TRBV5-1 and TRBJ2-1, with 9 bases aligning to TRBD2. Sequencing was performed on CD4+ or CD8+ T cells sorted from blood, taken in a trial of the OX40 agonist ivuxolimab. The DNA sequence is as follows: TGCGCCAGCAGCCCCGAGACTAGCGGTCTACAAGATGAGCAGTTCTTC. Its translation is CASSPETSGLQDEQFF.